The clone carrying this TCR beta chain was detected only a few times. Its antigen remains unidentified. It was with unique molecular identifiers that the TCRbeta library was prepared. TCRdb fed the PCR reads into MiXCR, producing one record per CDR3 protein. This table holds some 300,000 distinct CDR3 sequences, 9.5% to 13% found once. This sample is drawn from a study of T-cell reconstitution after alpha-beta-depleted transplantation in children. General study points: Recipient T cells and thymic progenitors that survived were the source of the high TCRbeta diversity seen at day 60 in some patients. Where alpha-beta T cells came from about two months after transplant was reportedly several hundred expanded graft clones. T-cell counts and diversity were attributed mostly to newly produced T cells one year after transplant.

V was clipped by 0 bases and J by 4 bases; unmatched bases: 14. CDR1 SGHAT and CDR2 FQNNGV come from the germline V gene. The CDR3 consists of 20 residues. The clonotype comes from a boy in the first two years of life with acute myeloid leukemia, due to receive a stem cell transplant. The chain carries TRBV11-2 and TRBJ1-6, with 8 bases identical to TRBD1. This sample comprised PBMCs, obtained before TCRalphabeta/CD19-depleted stem cell transplant. The CDR3 spells CASSLERDRIFPAYNSPLHF. CDR3 DNA: TGTGCCAGCAGCTTAGAACGGGACAGGATCTTTCCGGCTTATAATTCACCCCTCCACTTT.